The 17 T cell receptor beta chains reported below all come from one sample, sequenced in a study of CD8+ T cells in alopecia areata. Treatment specified: oral pan-JAK inhibitor, 5-10 mg twice daily. Reverse transcribed after extraction, RNA yielded cDNA as the sequencing template. Libraries were prepared by immunoSEQ multiplex PCR; TCRdb keeps only in-frame clonotypes and omits some of them. The sample lists 210,000 or so clones, roughly 66% occurring once. Specimen: CD4+ T cells sorted from blood, collected around week 42, from a patient treated with tofacitinib. The receptors originated from a human donor with alopecia areata.

The gene calls are TRBV2 and TRBJ1-4; D gene ambiguous. V lost 6 bases to trimming and J lost 8 bases, with 19 bases between them. The CDR3 spans 15 residues. The germline V gene encodes CDR1 SNHLY and CDR2 FYNNEI. The DNA of the CDR3 is TGTGCCAGCAGAGCTGACCCTACAACTCGGGAAAAACTGTTTTTT. It encodes CASRADPTTREKLFF.

A few counts support this clone. CDR3 in amino acids: CSVVWGTGANVLTF. For the CDR3, the DNA is TGCAGCGTTGTTTGGGGCACAGGGGCCAACGTCCTGACTTTC. The chain combines TRBV29-1 with TRBJ2-6; tentatively, D is TRBD1 (5 bases). From germline, CDR1 is SQVTM and CDR2 ANQGSEA. V was cut by 4 bases and J by 4 bases, with 11 bases left in between. The CDR3 contains 14 residues.

This clone was observed a single time. This chain uses TRBV4-3 with TRBJ2-5, with TRBD2 matching 9 bases. CDR3 length equals 16 residues. With V trimmed by 3 bases and J by 2 bases, 7 bases remained unmatched. Germline V lookup: CDR1 LGHNA, CDR2 YSLEER. The CDR3 DNA sequence: TGCGCCAGCAGCCAGGGACAGCGGGGGGTTCAAGAGACCCAGTACTTC. This gives the protein CASSQGQRGVQETQYF.

The chain recombines TRBV9 with TRBJ2-3, with 7 nucleotides matching TRBD2. V lost 2 bases and J lost 7; bases outside the gene matches: 4. There are 13 residues in the CDR3. Germline values: CDR1 SGDLS, CDR2 YYNGEE. CDR3 sequence: CASSVTSAYTQYF. The CDR3 DNA follows: TGTGCCAGCAGCGTCACTAGCGCTTATACGCAGTATTTT.

This rearrangement joins TRBV5-6 to TRBJ2-7; D is ambiguous. The CDR3 is 14 amino acids. Trimming removed 0 bases at V and 7 bases at J, with 14 bases between. The germline V gene encodes CDR1 SGHDT and CDR2 YYEEEE. The DNA for the CDR3 is TGTGCCAGCAGCTTGGCTACGGGCCTCGGGGAGCAGTACTTC. Translating gives CASSLATGLGEQYF.

The V call is TRBV15, the J call TRBJ2-5; no definite D call. The CDR3 loop spans 14 amino acids. V gave up 0 bases and J gave up 2 bases, with 7 bases separating them. CDR1 and CDR2 from the germline V gene are LNHNV and YYDKDF (reference sequence). The CDR3 protein is CATSRDPIQETQYF. Here the CDR3 DNA reads TGTGCCACCAGCAGAGACCCCATTCAAGAGACCCAGTACTTC.

In this sample, this clone turned up once. The V call is TRBV4-3, the J call TRBJ2-5; D may be TRBD1 or TRBD2 (5 bases each). Per the germline V gene, CDR1 is LGHNA and CDR2 is YSLEER. Trimming pared 1 base from V and 2 bases from J, leaving 14 bases between. There are 16 residues in the CDR3. The CDR3 protein is CASSQGGRPNQETQYF. CDR3 DNA: TGCGCCAGCAGCCAAGGGGGGAGACCCAATCAAGAGACCCAGTACTTC.

The V and J genes are TRBV15 and TRBJ2-5; 9 positions agree with TRBD2. CDR1 is LNHNV and CDR2 is YYDKDF in the germline V gene (reference sequence). The J segment lost 5 bases and the V segment lost 5 bases, leaving 12 bases of the junction unmatched. This CDR3 region has 16 residues. The CDR3 DNA is TGTGCCACCAGCCAAGGTTCCCTAGCGGGGTTGGAGACCCAGTACTTC. Its protein product is CATSQGSLAGLETQYF.

The chain combines TRBV11-2 with TRBJ2-2; TRBD1 matches 9 bases. There are 15 residues in the CDR3. The V and J ends lost 5 bases and 2 bases, in that order; junction bases with no gene match: 3. Germline values: CDR1 SGHAT, CDR2 FQNNGV. CDR3 sequence: CASSQQGANTGELFF. The CDR3 nucleotides are TGTGCCAGCAGCCAACAGGGGGCAAACACCGGGGAGCTGTTTTTT.

This clone was picked up one time. The V and J genes are TRBV25-1 and TRBJ1-1, with 8 bases lining up with TRBD1. The CDR3 loop spans 18 amino acids. CDR1 MGHDK and CDR2 SYGVNS come from the germline V gene. With V trimmed by 7 bases and J by 0 bases, 16 bases remained unmatched. The CDR3 coding sequence is TGTGCCAGCACAGCGACGCCCGGGACAGGCCTAATGAACACTGAAGCTTTCTTT. This encodes CASTATPGTGLMNTEAFF.

The chain couples TRBV25-1 to TRBJ1-1; D is unresolved. The CDR3 has 12 residues. Germline CDR1 MGHDK, CDR2 SYGVNS. Deletions cut 2 bases from V and 8 bases from J, with 9 bases between. CDR3 region: CASSEVGREAFF. The CDR3 DNA sequence: TGTGCCAGCAGTGAAGTAGGGAGGGAAGCTTTCTTT.

The chain employs TRBV2 and TRBJ2-2; 9 nucleotides agree with TRBD1. The V gene's germline CDR1 is SNHLY and CDR2 FYNNEI. V lost 6 bases, J lost 7 bases, and 12 bases stayed unmatched. The CDR3 consists of 16 residues. CDR3 sequence (DNA): TGTGCCAGCAGCCGAACCAGGGGGACAGGGAACGGGGAGCTGTTTTTT. Its translation: CASSRTRGTGNGELFF.

This chain joins TRBV27 and TRBJ2-6; D possibly uses TRBD1 or TRBD2 (5 bases each). The V gene's germline CDR1 is MNHEY and CDR2 SMNVEV (reference sequence). The germline V and J ends were trimmed by 2 bases and 0 bases, with 14 bases remaining between them. CDR3 length: 18 amino acids. This chain's CDR3 is CASSLRPGRPSGANVLTF. The CDR3, as DNA: TGTGCCAGCAGTTTAAGGCCAGGGAGACCCTCTGGGGCCAACGTCCTGACTTTC. The full variable domain, completed using reference TRBV27 and TRBJ2-6, is EAQVTQNPRYLITVTGKKLTVTCSQNMNHEYMSWYRQDPGLGLRQIYYSMNVEVTDKGDVPEGYKVSRKEKRNFPLILESPSPNQTSLYFCASSLRPGRPSGANVLTFGAGSRLTVL.

V usage is TRBV4-1 and J usage is TRBJ2-1; D ambiguous. Germline V gene data show CDR1 as MGHRA and CDR2 as YSYEKL. The V end lost 3 bases, the J end lost 5 bases, and 11 bases lay between the germline ends. CDR3 length: 14 amino acids. The CDR3: CASSHPGLDNEQFF. DNA for the CDR3: TGCGCCAGCAGCCACCCGGGCCTTGACAATGAGCAGTTCTTC.

The rearrangement links TRBV29-1 to TRBJ2-2; D uncertain. Trimming took off 3 bases at V and 4 bases at J, with 15 bases between the two ends. The CDR3 consists of 15 residues. The germline V gene encodes CDR1 SQVTM and CDR2 ANQGSEA. The CDR3 sequence is CSVESPEPLTGELFF. In nucleotides, the CDR3 is TGCAGCGTTGAGAGCCCCGAACCCCTCACCGGGGAGCTGTTTTTT.

The V and J genes are TRBV7-8 and TRBJ1-3; tentative D call: TRBD1 (5 bases). From germline, CDR1 is SGHVS and CDR2 FQNEAQ. This CDR3 region has 13 residues. V gave up 0 bases and J gave up 11 bases, with 11 bases separating them. CDR3 sequence (DNA): TGTGCCAGCAGCTTAGCGCGGGGCCAGGCCATATATTTT. Translated: CASSLARGQAIYF.

V is TRBV6-5 and J is TRBJ2-5; D perhaps matches TRBD2 (5 bases). Germline values: CDR1 MNHEY, CDR2 SVGAGI. Trimming left V 0 bases short and J 5 bases short, with 7 bases between. The length of the CDR3 is 13 residues. CDR3 nucleotides: TGTGCCAGCAGTTACTCGATAGCGGAGACCCAGTACTTC. As protein: CASSYSIAETQYF.